This T cell receptor beta chain was identified in a study of cytomegalovirus exposure and HLA in healthy donors. The CDR3 is 12 amino acids. Germline CDR1 SGHNT, CDR2 YENEEA. Trimming cost V 4 bases and J 2 bases, with 6 bases left between them. The PCR made use of 60 Vbeta and 13 Jbeta primers. The repertoire was sequenced with immunoSEQ multiplex PCR; TCRdb's copy has only in-frame clones and lacks some. Of tens of thousands of clones detected, around 76% appear once; the ten largest clones hold around 5.4%. The specimen was PBMCs. J is TRBJ2-7 and V is TRBV11-3; tentatively, D is TRBD2 (5 bases). The receptor was derived from a male donor in good health and CMV-seropositive. The CDR3 loop is CASSSGAYEQYF. The DNA for the CDR3 is TGTGCCAGCAGCTCCGGGGCCTACGAGCAGTACTTC.